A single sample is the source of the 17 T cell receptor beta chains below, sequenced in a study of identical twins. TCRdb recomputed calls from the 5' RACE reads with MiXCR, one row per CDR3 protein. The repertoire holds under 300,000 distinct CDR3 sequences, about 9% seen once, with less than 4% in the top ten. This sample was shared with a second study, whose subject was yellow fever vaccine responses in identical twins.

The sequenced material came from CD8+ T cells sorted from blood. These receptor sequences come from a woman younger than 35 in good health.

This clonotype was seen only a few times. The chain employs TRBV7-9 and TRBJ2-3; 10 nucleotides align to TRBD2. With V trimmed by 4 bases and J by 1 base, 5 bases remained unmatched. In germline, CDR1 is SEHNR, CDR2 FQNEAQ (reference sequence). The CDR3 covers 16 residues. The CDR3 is CASSYIAGGRTDTQYF. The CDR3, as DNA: TGTGCCAGCAGCTATATAGCGGGGGGCCGCACAGATACGCAGTATTTT.

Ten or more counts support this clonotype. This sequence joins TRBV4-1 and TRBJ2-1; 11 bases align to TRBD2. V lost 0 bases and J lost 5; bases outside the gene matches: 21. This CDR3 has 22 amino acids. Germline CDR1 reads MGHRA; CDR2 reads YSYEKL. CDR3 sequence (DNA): TGCGCCAGCAGCCAAGATCTTGCCGGACTAGCGGGCGGGGGCCCCACTCACAATGAGCAGTTCTTC. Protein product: CASSQDLAGLAGGGPTHNEQFF.

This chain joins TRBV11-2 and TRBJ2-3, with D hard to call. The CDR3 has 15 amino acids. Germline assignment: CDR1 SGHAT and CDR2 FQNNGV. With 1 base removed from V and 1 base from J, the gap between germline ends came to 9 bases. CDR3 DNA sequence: TGTGCCAGCAGCTTAGTGGGGAAGGGCACAGATACGCAGTATTTT. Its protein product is CASSLVGKGTDTQYF.

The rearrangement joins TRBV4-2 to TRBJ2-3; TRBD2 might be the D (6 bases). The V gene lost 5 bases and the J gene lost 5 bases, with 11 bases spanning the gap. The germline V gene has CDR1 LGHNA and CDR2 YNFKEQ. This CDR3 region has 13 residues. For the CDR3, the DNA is TGTGCCAGCAGCGGTGAGGGAGGAGATACGCAGTATTTT. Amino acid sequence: CASSGEGGDTQYF.

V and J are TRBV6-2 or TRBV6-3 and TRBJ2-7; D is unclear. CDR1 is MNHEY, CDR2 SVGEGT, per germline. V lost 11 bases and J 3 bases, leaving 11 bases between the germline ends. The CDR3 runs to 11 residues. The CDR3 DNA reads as TGTGCCCACTCTACCAGCTACGAGCAGTACTTC. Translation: CAHSTSYEQYF.

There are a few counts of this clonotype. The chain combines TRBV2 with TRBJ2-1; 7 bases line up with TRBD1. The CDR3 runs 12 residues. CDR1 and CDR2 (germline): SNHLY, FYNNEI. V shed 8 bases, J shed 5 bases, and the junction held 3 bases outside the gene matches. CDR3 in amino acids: CASRDRNNEQFF. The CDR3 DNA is TGTGCCAGCCGGGACAGAAACAATGAGCAGTTCTTC.

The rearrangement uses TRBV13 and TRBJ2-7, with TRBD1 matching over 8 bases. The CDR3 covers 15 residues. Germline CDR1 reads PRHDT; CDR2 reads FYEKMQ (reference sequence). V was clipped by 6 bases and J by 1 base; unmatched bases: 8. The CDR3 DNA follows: TGTGCCAGCAGTTATTCAGGGGGCGGATCCTACGAGCAGTACTTC. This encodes CASSYSGGGSYEQYF.

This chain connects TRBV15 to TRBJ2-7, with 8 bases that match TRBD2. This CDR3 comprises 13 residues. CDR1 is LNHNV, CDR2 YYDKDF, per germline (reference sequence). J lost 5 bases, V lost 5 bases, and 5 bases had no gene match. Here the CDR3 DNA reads TGTGCCACCAGCGCCCGGGAGGGCAACGAGCAGTACTTC. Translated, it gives CATSAREGNEQYF.

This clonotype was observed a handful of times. The CDR3, as DNA: TGTGCCACCAGCAGAGATAACCGGGCAGGTCCGCGAAGCAATCAGCCCCAGCATTTT. Its protein product is CATSRDNRAGPRSNQPQHF. The chain carries TRBV15 and TRBJ1-5; D not resolved. V was shortened by 0 bases and J by 1 base, with 19 bases between the two germline ends. The CDR3 covers 19 residues. CDR1 is LNHNV and CDR2 is YYDKDF in the germline V gene (reference sequence).

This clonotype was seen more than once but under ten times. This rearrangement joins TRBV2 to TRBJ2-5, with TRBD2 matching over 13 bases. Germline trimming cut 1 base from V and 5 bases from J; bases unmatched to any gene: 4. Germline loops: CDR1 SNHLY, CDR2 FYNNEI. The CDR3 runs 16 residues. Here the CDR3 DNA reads TGTGCCAGCAGTGAAGGGACTAGCGGGAGCACTGAGACCCAGTACTTC. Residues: CASSEGTSGSTETQYF.

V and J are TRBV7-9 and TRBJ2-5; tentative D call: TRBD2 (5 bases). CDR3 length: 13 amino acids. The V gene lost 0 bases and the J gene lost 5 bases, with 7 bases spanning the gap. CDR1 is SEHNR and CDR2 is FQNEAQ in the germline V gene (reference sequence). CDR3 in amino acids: CASSLAEDETQYF. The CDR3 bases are TGTGCCAGCAGCTTAGCGGAGGATGAGACCCAGTACTTC.

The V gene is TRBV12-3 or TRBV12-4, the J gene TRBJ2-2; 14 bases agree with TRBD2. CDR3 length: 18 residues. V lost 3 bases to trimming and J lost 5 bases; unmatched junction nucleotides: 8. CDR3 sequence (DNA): TGTGCCAGCAGTTTTAGGACTAGCGGGAGGACTTGGACCGGGGAGCTGTTTTTT. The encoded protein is CASSFRTSGRTWTGELFF.

The CDR3 DNA is TGCAGTGCCCCCGGGCGGGACAGGGGATTTAGCAATCAGCCCCAGCATTTT. Translated: CSAPGRDRGFSNQPQHF. V usage is TRBV20-1 and J usage is TRBJ1-5; 10 positions match TRBD1. The germline V gene encodes CDR1 DFQATT and CDR2 SNEGSKA (reference sequence). The CDR3 loop spans 17 amino acids. The ends lost 6 bases at V and 0 bases at J; junction bases unmatched: 11.

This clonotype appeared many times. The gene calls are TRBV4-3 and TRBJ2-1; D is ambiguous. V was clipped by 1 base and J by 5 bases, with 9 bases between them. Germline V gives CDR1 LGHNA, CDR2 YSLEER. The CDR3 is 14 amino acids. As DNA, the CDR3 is TGCGCCAGCAGCCAAGCGAACTGGAACAATGAGCAGTTCTTC. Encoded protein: CASSQANWNNEQFF.

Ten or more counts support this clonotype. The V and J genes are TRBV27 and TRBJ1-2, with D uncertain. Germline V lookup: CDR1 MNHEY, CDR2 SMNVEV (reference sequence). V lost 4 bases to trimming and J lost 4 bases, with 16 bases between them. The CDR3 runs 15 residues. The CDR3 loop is CASSSEPSPIYGYTF. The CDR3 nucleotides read TGTGCCAGCAGTTCTGAGCCGTCACCAATCTATGGCTACACCTTC.

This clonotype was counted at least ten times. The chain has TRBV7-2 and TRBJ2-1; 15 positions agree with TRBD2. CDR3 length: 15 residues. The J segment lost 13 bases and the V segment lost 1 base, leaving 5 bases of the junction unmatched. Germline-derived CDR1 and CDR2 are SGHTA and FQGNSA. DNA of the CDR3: TGTGCCAGCAGCTTAGTCGGACTAGCGGGAGGGGACCAGTTCTTC. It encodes CASSLVGLAGGDQFF.

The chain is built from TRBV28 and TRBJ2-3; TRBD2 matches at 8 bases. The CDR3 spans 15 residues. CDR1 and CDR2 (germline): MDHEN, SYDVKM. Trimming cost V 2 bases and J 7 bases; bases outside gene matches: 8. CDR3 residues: CASSLRAGAGNTQYF. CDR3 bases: TGTGCCAGCAGTTTACGAGCGGGGGCGGGGAATACGCAGTATTTT.